These 29 T cell receptor beta chains came from one sample sequenced in a study of T cell responses to AZD1222 COVID-19 vaccine. This table comes from immunoSEQ multiplex PCR, and its TCRdb copy is limited to in-frame clones, with some not included. Of tens of thousands of clones listed, 85% to 95% were seen once; the top ten hold approximately 6%. Sequencing was performed on peripheral blood, taken 28 days after the second dose of the MenACWY control vaccine. These receptors were obtained from an adult who received the MenACWY meningococcal vaccine as a control.

This chain connects TRBV19 to TRBJ1-2; D gene ambiguous. The CDR3 consists of 13 residues. CDR1 is LNHDA, CDR2 SQIVND, per germline (reference sequence). V was cut by 5 bases and J by 5 bases, with 12 bases left in between. The CDR3 nucleotides read TGTGCCAGTAGTCGAACCCTTGAGTATGGCTACACCTTC. This codes for CASSRTLEYGYTF.

This chain joins TRBV6-6 and TRBJ2-5; D may be TRBD1 or TRBD2 (6 bases each). The ends were cut back, 11 bases at V and 3 bases at J, with 19 bases in the middle. Germline V gives CDR1 MNHNY, CDR2 SVGAGI (reference sequence). This CDR3 contains 14 residues. CDR3 coding DNA: TGTGCCTCTGGGGGGCCCCCCTGGGAAGAGACCCAGTACTTC. Amino acid sequence: CASGGPPWEETQYF.

J is TRBJ2-3 and V is TRBV19; TRBD1 aligns across 9 bases. This CDR3 comprises 14 residues. V gave up 7 bases and J gave up 5 bases; unmatched junction bases: 7. The germline CDR1 and CDR2 sequences are LNHDA and SQIVND (reference sequence). The DNA of the CDR3 is TGTGCCAGTAATCCGGGACAGGGTAAAGATACGCAGTATTTT. Residues: CASNPGQGKDTQYF.

The chain has TRBV19 and TRBJ2-1, with a tentative D call TRBD1 (5 bases). The CDR3 has 16 amino acids. V was trimmed by 9 bases and J by 3 bases, leaving 21 bases between them. Germline V CDR1 and CDR2: LNHDA, SQIVND (reference sequence). In DNA form, the CDR3 reads TGTGCCAGCGCCGAATTCGCGGCAAGGGGCTACAATGAGCAGTTCTTC. This sequence encodes CASAEFAARGYNEQFF.

This clone was seen only once. The gene calls are TRBV28 and TRBJ2-7, with D unresolved. Germline V gene lookup returns CDR1 MDHEN and CDR2 SYDVKM. CDR3 size: 13 residues. V lost 2 bases to trimming and J lost 3 bases, with 8 bases between them. The CDR3 sequence is CASSLPALYEQYF. In DNA, the CDR3 is TGTGCCAGCAGTTTACCAGCCCTCTACGAGCAGTACTTC.

The chain recombines TRBV28 with TRBJ1-1; D remains ambiguous. Looked up from germline, CDR1 is MDHEN and CDR2 is SYDVKM. Trimming pared 5 bases from V and 3 bases from J, leaving 10 bases between. The length of the CDR3 is 13 residues. The CDR3 is CASSPFLDTEAFF. CDR3 nucleotides: TGTGCCAGCAGTCCTTTCCTGGACACTGAAGCTTTCTTT.

The chain employs TRBV29-1 and TRBJ2-1; 13 nucleotides agree with TRBD2. This CDR3 is 14 amino acids long. Germline loops: CDR1 SQVTM, CDR2 ANQGSEA. With 2 bases clipped from V and 7 bases from J, the junction kept 2 bases outside the gene matches. CDR3 residues: CSVERLAGGNEQFF. The CDR3 bases are TGCAGCGTTGAAAGACTAGCGGGAGGAAATGAGCAGTTCTTC.

This rearrangement joins TRBV2 to TRBJ2-7; tentatively, D is TRBD1 or TRBD2 (6 bases each). Per germline, CDR1 SNHLY and CDR2 FYNNEI. The V end lost 2 bases, the J end lost 1 base, and 18 bases lay between the germline ends. This CDR3 region has 17 residues. As DNA, the CDR3 is TGTGCCAGCAGTGAATCGGCCCAGGGGACTTCGTCCTACGAGCAGTACTTC. It specifies CASSESAQGTSSYEQYF.

V and J are TRBV2 and TRBJ1-2; possible D gene TRBD1, 6 bases. The CDR3 loop spans 17 amino acids. Germline CDR1 and CDR2: SNHLY and FYNNEI. The V gene lost 3 bases and the J gene lost 4 bases, with 21 bases spanning the gap. CDR3: CASSEGAIGRRVYGYTF. The CDR3 nucleotides are TGTGCCAGCAGTGAGGGGGCTATAGGGCGCCGGGTCTATGGCTACACCTTC.

This sequence joins TRBV5-4 and TRBJ2-3; 9 bases are a match to TRBD2. Germline trimming cut 0 bases from V and 6 bases from J; bases unmatched to any gene: 5. From germline, CDR1 is SGHNT and CDR2 YYREEE (reference sequence). The length of the CDR3 is 15 residues. CDR3 bases: TGTGCCAGCAGCTTGGTAGCGGGAGTGTACGATACGCAGTATTTT. Amino acid sequence: CASSLVAGVYDTQYF.

V usage is TRBV7-8 and J usage is TRBJ1-2; D not certain. From germline, CDR1 is SGHVS and CDR2 FQNEAQ. With 4 bases removed from V and 7 bases from J, the gap between germline ends came to 16 bases. CDR3 length: 14 residues. CDR3: CASSSSQLISGYTF. Here the CDR3 DNA reads TGTGCCAGCAGCTCTTCTCAGTTGATCAGTGGCTACACCTTC.

The rearrangement links TRBV2 to TRBJ2-7, with unresolved D. The CDR3 extends over 11 amino acids. CDR1 and CDR2 from the germline V gene are SNHLY and FYNNEI. The V and J ends lost 7 bases and 0 bases respectively, with 4 bases between them. In DNA form, the CDR3 reads TGTGCCAGCAAGAGCTCCTACGAGCAGTACTTC. It is translated as CASKSSYEQYF.

J is TRBJ1-1 and V is TRBV6-2 or TRBV6-3; 7 nucleotides align to TRBD1. The V segment lost 5 bases and the J segment 7 bases; nucleotides outside the gene matches: 22. Per germline, CDR1 MNHEY and CDR2 SVGEGT. The CDR3 is made up of 18 amino acids. CDR3 sequence: CASSALTGWAQQGNEAFF. CDR3 DNA: TGTGCCAGCAGTGCTTTAACAGGTTGGGCTCAACAGGGGAATGAAGCTTTCTTT.

This clone was found once. The chain links TRBV5-1 to TRBJ2-1; D might be TRBD1 or TRBD2, each matching 5 bases. Germline-derived CDR1 and CDR2 are SGHRS and YFSETQ. CDR3 length: 15 residues. Trimming took off 2 bases at V and 8 bases at J, with 17 bases between the two ends. The CDR3 region has the DNA TGCGCCAGCAGCTTCGGCAGGGACGTCGTAGATGAGCAGTTCTTC. This codes for CASSFGRDVVDEQFF.

CDR3 sequence reads: CASSLDGEKLFF. The CDR3, as DNA: TGCGCCAGCAGCTTGGACGGTGAAAAACTGTTTTTT. The chain links TRBV5-1 to TRBJ1-4; unclear D gene. The CDR3 covers 12 residues. The ends were cut back, 0 bases at V and 7 bases at J, with 4 bases in the middle. CDR1 is SGHRS and CDR2 is YFSETQ in the germline V gene.

The chain links TRBV30 to TRBJ2-2; the D is unclear. The germline V and J ends were trimmed by 2 bases and 6 bases, with 10 bases remaining between them. The CDR3 consists of 13 residues. Germline CDR1 reads GTSNPN; CDR2 reads SVGIG (reference sequence). The CDR3 region has the DNA TGTGCCTGGAGTCTAGGCGCGGCCGGGGAGCTGTTTTTT. This sequence encodes CAWSLGAAGELFF.

This clone was observed a handful of times. This chain connects TRBV7-9 to TRBJ2-1; TRBD2 is a possible D gene (6 bases). The length of the CDR3 is 16 residues. V was shortened by 1 base and J by 5 bases, with 15 bases between the two germline ends. In germline, CDR1 is SEHNR, CDR2 FQNEAQ (reference sequence). As DNA, the CDR3 is TGTGCCAGCAGCTTAGTGGAAGTAGCGGAACACAATGAGCAGTTCTTC. Protein: CASSLVEVAEHNEQFF.

V usage is TRBV5-4 and J usage is TRBJ2-3; D ambiguous. CDR1 is SGHNT, CDR2 YYREEE, per germline (reference sequence). The CDR3 consists of 14 residues. Trimming took off 4 bases at V and 0 bases at J, with 9 bases between the two ends. The CDR3 sequence is CASSPGPSTDTQYF. For the CDR3, the DNA is TGTGCCAGCAGCCCGGGTCCGAGCACAGATACGCAGTATTTT.

The V and J genes are TRBV10-3 and TRBJ1-4, with D unresolved. CDR1 and CDR2 (germline): ENHRY, SYGVKD. There are 13 residues in the CDR3. With 6 bases removed from V and 7 bases from J, the gap between germline ends came to 12 bases. CDR3 DNA: TGTGCCATCAGGGACGCCTCGGGTGAAAAACTGTTTTTT. This gives the protein CAIRDASGEKLFF.

The rearrangement uses TRBV29-1 and TRBJ1-2; 7 nucleotides line up with TRBD1. The CDR3 sequence is 12 residues long. CDR1 and CDR2 from the germline V gene are SQVTM and ANQGSEA. V trimming: 6 bases; J trimming: 7 bases; junction bases outside the gene matches: 8. CDR3 in amino acids: CSVRTGVSGYTF. For the CDR3, the DNA is TGCAGCGTCAGAACAGGGGTTAGTGGCTACACCTTC.

The CDR3 reads CASSLETGGQQFF. The CDR3 DNA reads as TGTGCCAGCAGCCTAGAGACAGGGGGCCAGCAGTTCTTC. This chain links TRBV9 with TRBJ2-1; 10 bases fit TRBD1. The length of the CDR3 is 13 residues. Germline CDR1 reads SGDLS; CDR2 reads YYNGEE. V shed 4 bases and J 11 bases; nucleotides not matched to a gene: 6. The entire variable domain, with the rest obtained from reference TRBV9 and TRBJ2-1, is as follows: DSGVTQTPKHLITATGQRVTLRCSPRSGDLSVYWYQQSLDQGLQFLIQYYNGEERAKGNILERFSAQQFPDLHSELNLSSLELGDSALYFCASSLETGGQQFFGPGTRLTVL.

The V gene is TRBV19, the J gene TRBJ2-5; D gene uncertain. CDR3 length equals 16 residues. Germline assignment: CDR1 LNHDA and CDR2 SQIVND (reference sequence). Trimming cost V 2 bases and J 2 bases, with 15 bases left between them. CDR3 nucleotides: TGTGCCAGTAGTATAACCCCCCTCCTACGGCAAGAGACCCAGTACTTC. This sequence encodes CASSITPLLRQETQYF. The full variable domain, its missing parts supplied by reference TRBV19 and TRBJ2-5, is DGGITQSPKYLFRKEGQNVTLSCEQNLNHDAMYWYRQDPGQGLRLIYYSQIVNDFQKGDIAEGYSVSREKKESFPLTVTSAQKNPTAFYLCASSITPLLRQETQYFGPGTRLLVL.

The J gene is TRBJ1-5, the V gene TRBV12-3 or TRBV12-4; no clear D gene. V dropped 10 bases and J dropped 0 bases, with 7 bases sitting between them. CDR3 length: 12 amino acids. The DNA for the CDR3 is TGTGCCACCCGGAATAGCAATCAGCCCCAGCATTTT. Its protein product is CATRNSNQPQHF.

This chain joins TRBV6-6 and TRBJ2-1; D possibly corresponds to TRBD1 (6 bases). The CDR3 spans 13 residues. The V and J ends lost 8 bases and 9 bases respectively, with 17 bases between them. The germline gives CDR1 MNHNY, CDR2 SVGAGI (reference sequence). The CDR3 protein is CASGPQGSGEQFF. In nucleotides, the CDR3 is TGTGCCAGCGGCCCACAGGGTTCTGGTGAGCAGTTCTTC.

V is TRBV2 and J is TRBJ1-2; the D gene is possibly TRBD1 (6 bases). Trimming removed 5 bases from V and 4 bases from J, with 11 bases in between. CDR3 length: 13 amino acids. Germline lookup yields CDR1 SNHLY and CDR2 FYNNEI. In nucleotides, the CDR3 is TGTGCCAGCAGTCTACAGGGATCCTATGGCTACACCTTC. It translates to CASSLQGSYGYTF.

The chain is built from TRBV14 and TRBJ1-4, with 9 bases that match TRBD1. Germline CDR1 is SGHDN and CDR2 is FVKESK. J gave up 8 bases and V 0 bases, and 4 bases lay outside the gene matches. This CDR3 region has 15 residues. The CDR3 region has the DNA TGTGCCAGCAGCCAAGACTCCGGGACAGGGGAAAAACTGTTTTTT. Its protein product is CASSQDSGTGEKLFF.

The chain is built from TRBV9 and TRBJ2-7; weak D call: TRBD1 (5 bases). The CDR3 sequence is 14 residues long. Trimming removed 0 bases at V and 2 bases at J, with 9 bases between. CDR1 and CDR2 from the germline V gene are SGDLS and YYNGEE. CDR3 in amino acids: CASSVGTRAYEQYF. The CDR3 DNA reads TGTGCCAGCAGCGTAGGGACACGGGCCTACGAGCAGTACTTC.

V is TRBV24-1 and J is TRBJ2-1, with 9 bases fitting TRBD1. Looked up from germline, CDR1 is KGHDR and CDR2 is SFDVKD. The trim removed 8 bases at V and 7 bases at J, leaving 14 bases unmatched. The CDR3 has 16 residues. Here the CDR3 DNA reads TGTGCCACCACCTACCAGTGGGACAGGGAGAGTAATGAGCAGTTCTTC. Translating gives CATTYQWDRESNEQFF.

The chain combines TRBV12-3 or TRBV12-4 with TRBJ1-5, with 10 bases fitting TRBD1. There are 13 residues in the CDR3. V lost 7 bases to trimming and J lost 7 bases; unmatched junction nucleotides: 4. CDR3 amino acids: CASTQTGGQPQHF. As DNA, the CDR3 is TGTGCCAGCACCCAGACAGGGGGCCAGCCCCAGCATTTT.